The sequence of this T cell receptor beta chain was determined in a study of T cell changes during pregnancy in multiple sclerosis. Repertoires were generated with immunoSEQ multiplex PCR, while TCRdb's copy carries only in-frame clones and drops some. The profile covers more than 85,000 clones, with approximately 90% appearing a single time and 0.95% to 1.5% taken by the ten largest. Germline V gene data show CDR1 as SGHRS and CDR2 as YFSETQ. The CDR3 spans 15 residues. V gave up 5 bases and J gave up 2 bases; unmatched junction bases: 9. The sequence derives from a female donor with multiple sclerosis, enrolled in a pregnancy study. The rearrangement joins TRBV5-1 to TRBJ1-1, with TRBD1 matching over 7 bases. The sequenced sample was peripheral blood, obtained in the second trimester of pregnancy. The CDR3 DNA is TGCGCCAGCAGTATAACAGGGGTACCAAACACTGAAGCTTTCTTT. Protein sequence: CASSITGVPNTEAFF.